These 7 T cell receptor beta chains were all obtained from the same sample, sequenced in a study of CXCR3-negative and CXCR3-positive naive CD8 T cells. UMI-labeled 5' RACE yielded the TRB cDNA libraries. TCRdb derives one entry per CDR3 protein from the 5' RACE reads, leaving out DNA. In all, the sample yields about 150,000 distinct CDR3 sequences. Whole-study results and caveats: In CXCR3-positive naive cells, the TRB CDR3s were more hydrophobic than in CXCR3-negative naive cells.

The antigens of these receptors remain unknown. Material: naive CXCR3+ CD8+ T cells from blood. Subset noted: CD45RO-CCR7+CD27+CD95- naive CD8+ T cells expressing CXCR3 (TNR3+). These TCRs come from a human donor in good health. Some clones in this sample may be carry-over from other donors' samples.

The rearrangement links TRBV18 to TRBJ2-5; TCRdb gives TRBD1 as the D gene, but with no DNA this cannot be confirmed. Germline loops: CDR1 KGHSH, CDR2 LQKENI. The CDR3 sequence is 15 residues long. The CDR3 is CASSPPTGIGETQYF.

The chain combines TRBV29-1 with TRBJ2-1; without DNA, the TCRdb call of TRBD1 cannot be checked. This CDR3 has 14 amino acids. The germline V gene encodes CDR1 SQVTM and CDR2 ANQGSEA. CDR3 loop: CSALDRDPYNEQFF.

The rearrangement joins TRBV28 to TRBJ2-7; TCRdb gives TRBD2 as the D gene, but with no DNA this cannot be confirmed. This CDR3 has 15 amino acids. Looked up from germline, CDR1 is MDHEN and CDR2 is SYDVKM. CDR3 sequence reads: CASSFMLAGIYEQYF.

The chain has TRBV5-1 and TRBJ2-1; as DNA is missing, the TRBD2 call by TCRdb cannot be tested. CDR1 and CDR2 (germline): SGHRS, YFSETQ. CDR3 length equals 17 residues. The CDR3 sequence is CASRSGDFLAGKDEQFF.

This sequence joins TRBV5-1 and TRBJ2-7; TCRdb picks TRBD1, but there is no DNA to check that call. The CDR3 has 13 residues. The V gene's germline CDR1 is SGHRS and CDR2 YFSETQ. CDR3 protein: CASTGTDAYEQYF.

The chain links TRBV27 to TRBJ2-1; TCRdb lists TRBD1, though no DNA is available to test this call. The germline gives CDR1 MNHEY, CDR2 SMNVEV (reference sequence). The CDR3 extends over 15 amino acids. CDR3 protein: CASSTTSDRGYKQFF.

The chain uses TRBV7-2 and TRBJ1-5. Germline V gene data show CDR1 as SGHTA and CDR2 as FQGNSA. The CDR3 is 15 residues long. CDR3 protein: CASSLSGARYQPQHF.